Listed here is a single T cell receptor (beta chain). The data derive from a study of cytomegalovirus exposure and HLA in healthy donors. The CDR3 contains 15 residues. The J segment lost 6 bases and the V segment lost 0 bases, leaving 4 bases of the junction unmatched. CDR1 and CDR2 (germline): SGHRS, YFSETQ. Both 60 Vbeta primers and 13 Jbeta primers went into the PCR. Profiled with immunoSEQ multiplex PCR; TCRdb holds only in-frame clones, not every one. The sample has some 130,000 clones, 70% to 75% seen once. The sequenced sample consisted of PBMCs. The source of this sequence is a male donor in good health and CMV-seronegative. J is TRBJ2-1 and V is TRBV5-1, with TRBD2 matching 9 bases. The CDR3 loop reads CASSLVAGVRNEQFF. CDR3 coding DNA: TGCGCCAGCAGCTTGGTAGCGGGAGTACGCAATGAGCAGTTCTTC.